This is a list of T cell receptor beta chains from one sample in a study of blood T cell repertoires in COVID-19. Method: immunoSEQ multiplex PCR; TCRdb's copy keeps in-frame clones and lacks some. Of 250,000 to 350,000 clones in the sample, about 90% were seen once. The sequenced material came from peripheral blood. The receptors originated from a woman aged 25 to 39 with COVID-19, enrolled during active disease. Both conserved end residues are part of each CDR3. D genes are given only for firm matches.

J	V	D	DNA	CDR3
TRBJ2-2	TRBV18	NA	TGTGCCAGCTCACCGACGGGATATAACACCGGGGAGCTGTTTTTT	CASSPTGYNTGELFF
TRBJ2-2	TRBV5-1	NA	TGCGCCAGCAGCTCCGGACTGATGAACACCGGGGAGCTGTTTTTT	CASSSGLMNTGELFF
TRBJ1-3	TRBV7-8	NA	TGTGCCAGCAGCTCACTGGCGGGCACCGCCCTTGGAAACACCATATATTTT	CASSSLAGTALGNTIYF
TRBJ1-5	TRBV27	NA	TGTGCCAGCATTGGGCCTTATAGCAATCAGCCCCAGCATTTT	CASIGPYSNQPQHF
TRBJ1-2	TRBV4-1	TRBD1	TGCGCCAGCAGCCAATCCGGGACAGGGGTATATGGCTACACCTTC	CASSQSGTGVYGYTF
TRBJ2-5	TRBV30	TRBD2	TGTGCCTCTGGACTAGCGGGACCCCAAGAGACCCAGTACTTC	CASGLAGPQETQYF
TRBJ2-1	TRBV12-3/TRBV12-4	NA	TGTGCCAGCAGTTCGGCCTACAATGAGCAGTTCTTC	CASSSAYNEQFF
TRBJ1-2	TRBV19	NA	TGTGCCAGTAGTATTCGTCCCCCAGGTTTCTTTGGTGGCTACACCTTC	CASSIRPPGFFGGYTF
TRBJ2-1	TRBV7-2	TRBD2	TGTGCCAGCAGCTTAGACCTAGCGGGAGATGGGGAGCAGTTCTTC	CASSLDLAGDGEQFF
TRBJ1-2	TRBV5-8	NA	TGTGCCAGCAGCCTCCCCTCGGAGCACTATGGCTACACCTTC	CASSLPSEHYGYTF
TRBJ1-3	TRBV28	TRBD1	TGTGCCAGCAGTCCTATTATGCCCCAGGACAGGGCCCCTGGAAACACCATATATTTT	CASSPIMPQDRAPGNTIYF
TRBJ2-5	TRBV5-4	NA	TGTGCCAGCAGCGCCGGACAGTTAAAGGAGACCCAGTACTTC	CASSAGQLKETQYF
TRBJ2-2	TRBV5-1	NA	TGCGCCAGCAGCTCCGGACTCGGCGTAGGGACCGGGGAGCTGTTTTTT	CASSSGLGVGTGELFF
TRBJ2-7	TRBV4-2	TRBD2	TGTGCCAGCAGCCAAGGCCTTGGCGGGAGGGTCGAGCAGTACTTC	CASSQGLGGRVEQYF
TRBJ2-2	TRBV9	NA	TGTGCCAGCAGCGTACAGTTGTTCCTTCAGTCAGGGGAGCTGTTTTTT	CASSVQLFLQSGELFF
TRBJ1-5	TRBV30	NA	TGTGCCTGGAGTGTACGGAATCAGCCCCAGCATTTT	CAWSVRNQPQHF
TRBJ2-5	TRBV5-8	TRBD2	TGTGCCAGCAGGGCCGGGACTAGCGGGAGAGAGACCCAGTACTTC	CASRAGTSGRETQYF
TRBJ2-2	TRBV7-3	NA	TGTGCCAGCAGCTCCGACTACACCGGGGAGCTGTTTTTT	CASSSDYTGELFF
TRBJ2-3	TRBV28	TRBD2	TGTGCCAGCAGTTCCAGACTAGCGGGAGAAGATACGCAGTATTTT	CASSSRLAGEDTQYF
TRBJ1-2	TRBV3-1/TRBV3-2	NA	TGTGCCAGCAGCCAAGTCAGGGCGGCTGGCTACACCTTC	CASSQVRAAGYTF
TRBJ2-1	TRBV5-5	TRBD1	TGTGCCAGTTCCGGGACAGCCTCCTACAATGAGCAGTTCTTC	CASSGTASYNEQFF
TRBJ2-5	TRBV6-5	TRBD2	TGTGCCAGCAGGGCGGGAGAAGAGTGGGAGACCCAGTACTTC	CASRAGEEWETQYF
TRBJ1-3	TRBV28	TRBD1	TGTGCCAGCAGTTTATGGGCCCAGGGGGGTTCTGGAAACACCATATATTTT	CASSLWAQGGSGNTIYF